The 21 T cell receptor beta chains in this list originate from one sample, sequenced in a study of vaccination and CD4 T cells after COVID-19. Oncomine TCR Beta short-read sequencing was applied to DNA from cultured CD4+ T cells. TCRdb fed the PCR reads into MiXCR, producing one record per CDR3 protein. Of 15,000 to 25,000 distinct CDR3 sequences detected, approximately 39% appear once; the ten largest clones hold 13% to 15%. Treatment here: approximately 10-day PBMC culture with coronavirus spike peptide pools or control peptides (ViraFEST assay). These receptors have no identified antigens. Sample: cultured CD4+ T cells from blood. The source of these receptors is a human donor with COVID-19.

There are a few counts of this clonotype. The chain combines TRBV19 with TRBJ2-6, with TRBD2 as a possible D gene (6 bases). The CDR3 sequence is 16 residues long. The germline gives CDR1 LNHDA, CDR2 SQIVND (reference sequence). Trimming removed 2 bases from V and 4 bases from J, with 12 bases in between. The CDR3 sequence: CASSIFGGEGANVLTF. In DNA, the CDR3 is TGTGCCAGTAGTATATTCGGGGGAGAAGGGGCCAACGTCCTGACTTTC.

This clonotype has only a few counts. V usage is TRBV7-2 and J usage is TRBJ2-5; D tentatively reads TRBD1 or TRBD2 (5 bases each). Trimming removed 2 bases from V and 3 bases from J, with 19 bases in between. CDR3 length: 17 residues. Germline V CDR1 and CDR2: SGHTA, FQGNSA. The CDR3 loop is CASSLRGDQLRKETQYF. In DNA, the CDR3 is TGTGCCAGCAGCTTAAGGGGAGACCAGCTGAGGAAAGAGACCCAGTACTTC.

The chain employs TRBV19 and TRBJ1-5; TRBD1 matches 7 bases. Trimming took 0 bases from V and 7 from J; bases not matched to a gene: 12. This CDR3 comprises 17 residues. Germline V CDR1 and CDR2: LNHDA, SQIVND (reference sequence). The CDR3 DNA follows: TGTGCCAGTAGTATAGATCTCTCAGGGGGACGGGGACAGCCCCAGCATTTT. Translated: CASSIDLSGGRGQPQHF.

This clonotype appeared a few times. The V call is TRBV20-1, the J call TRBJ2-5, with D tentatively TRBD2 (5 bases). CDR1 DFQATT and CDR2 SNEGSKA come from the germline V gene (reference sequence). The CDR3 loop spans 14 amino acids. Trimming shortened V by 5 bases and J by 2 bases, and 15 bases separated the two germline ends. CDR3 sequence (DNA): TGCAGTGCTTCCCGAGGTACGGGGCAAGAGACCCAGTACTTC. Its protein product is CSASRGTGQETQYF.

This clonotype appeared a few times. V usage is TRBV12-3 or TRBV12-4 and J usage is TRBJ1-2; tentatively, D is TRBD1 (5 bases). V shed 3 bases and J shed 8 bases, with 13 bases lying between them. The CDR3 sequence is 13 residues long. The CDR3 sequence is CASSFSGPGGYTF. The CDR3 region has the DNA TGTGCCAGCAGTTTTTCAGGGCCGGGCGGCTACACCTTC.

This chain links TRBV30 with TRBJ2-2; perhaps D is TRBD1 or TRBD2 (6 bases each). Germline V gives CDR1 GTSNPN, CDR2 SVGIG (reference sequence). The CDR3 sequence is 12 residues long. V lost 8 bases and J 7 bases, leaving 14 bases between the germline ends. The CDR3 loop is CARLGGNGELFF. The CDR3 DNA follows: TGTGCCCGACTCGGGGGCAACGGGGAGCTGTTTTTT.

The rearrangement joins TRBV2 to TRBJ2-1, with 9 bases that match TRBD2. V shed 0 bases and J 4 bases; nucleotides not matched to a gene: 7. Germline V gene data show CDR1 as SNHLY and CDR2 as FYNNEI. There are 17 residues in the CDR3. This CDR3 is CASSEAQRGATYNEQFF. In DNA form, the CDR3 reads TGTGCCAGCAGTGAAGCTCAGCGGGGGGCCACATACAATGAGCAGTTCTTC.

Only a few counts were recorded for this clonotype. CDR3 in DNA: TGTGCCAGCAGGTCTGCCGGGACAGGGGGCGGAAGTAACTATGGCTACACCTTC. Amino acids: CASRSAGTGGGSNYGYTF. The chain links TRBV27 to TRBJ1-2, with 12 bases aligning to TRBD1. The CDR3 is made up of 18 amino acids. The V segment lost 6 bases and the J segment 1 base; nucleotides outside the gene matches: 12. CDR1 and CDR2 (germline): MNHEY, SMNVEV (reference sequence).

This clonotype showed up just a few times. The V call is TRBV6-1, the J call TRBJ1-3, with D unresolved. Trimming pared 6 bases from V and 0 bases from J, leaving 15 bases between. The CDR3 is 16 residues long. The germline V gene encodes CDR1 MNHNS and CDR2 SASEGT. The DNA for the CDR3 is TGTGCCAGCAGACAACCCGGGTCGATCTCTGGAAACACCATATATTTT. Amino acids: CASRQPGSISGNTIYF.

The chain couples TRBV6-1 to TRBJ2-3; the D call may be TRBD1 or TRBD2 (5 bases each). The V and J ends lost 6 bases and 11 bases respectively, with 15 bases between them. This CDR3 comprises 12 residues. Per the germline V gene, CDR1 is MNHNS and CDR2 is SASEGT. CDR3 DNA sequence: TGTGCCAGCAGATCTGGGACCCTGGGGCAGTATTTT. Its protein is CASRSGTLGQYF.

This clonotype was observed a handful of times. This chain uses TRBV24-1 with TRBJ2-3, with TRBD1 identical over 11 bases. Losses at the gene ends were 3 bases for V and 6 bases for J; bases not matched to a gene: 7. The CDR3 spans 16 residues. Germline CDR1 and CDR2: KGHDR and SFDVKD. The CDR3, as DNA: TGTGCCACCAGTGATGCCAGGACAGGGGGCAGGGATACGCAGTATTTT. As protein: CATSDARTGGRDTQYF.

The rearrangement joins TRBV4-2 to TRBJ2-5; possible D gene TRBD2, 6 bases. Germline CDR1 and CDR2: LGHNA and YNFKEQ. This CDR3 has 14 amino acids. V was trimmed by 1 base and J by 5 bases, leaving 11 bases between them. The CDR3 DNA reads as TGTGCCAGCAGCCAAGGCGGGGCGGTGGAGACCCAGTACTTC. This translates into CASSQGGAVETQYF.

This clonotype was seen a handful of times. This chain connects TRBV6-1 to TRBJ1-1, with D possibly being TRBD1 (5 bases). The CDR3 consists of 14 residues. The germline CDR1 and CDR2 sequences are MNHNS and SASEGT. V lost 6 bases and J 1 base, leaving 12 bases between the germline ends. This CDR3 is CASRKGVGNTEAFF. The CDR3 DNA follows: TGTGCCAGCAGGAAAGGGGTCGGGAACACTGAAGCTTTCTTT.

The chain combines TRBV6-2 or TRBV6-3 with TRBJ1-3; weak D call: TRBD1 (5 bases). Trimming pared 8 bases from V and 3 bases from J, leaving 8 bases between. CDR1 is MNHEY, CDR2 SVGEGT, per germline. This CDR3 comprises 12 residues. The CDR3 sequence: CASRDVGNTIYF. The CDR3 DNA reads TGTGCCAGCCGGGACGTTGGAAACACCATATATTTT.

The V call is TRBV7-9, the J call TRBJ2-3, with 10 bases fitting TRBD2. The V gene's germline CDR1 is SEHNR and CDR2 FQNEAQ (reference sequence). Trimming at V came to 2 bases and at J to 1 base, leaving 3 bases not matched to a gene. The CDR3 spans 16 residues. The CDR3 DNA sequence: TGTGCCAGCAGCTTACTAGCGGGGGTAGGCACAGATACGCAGTATTTT. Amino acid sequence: CASSLLAGVGTDTQYF.

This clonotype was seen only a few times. DNA of the CDR3: TGTGCCAGCAGACTCGGGCCGGGACAGGGATCAGCTGAGCAGTTCTTC. As protein: CASRLGPGQGSAEQFF. The gene calls are TRBV7-8 and TRBJ2-1, with 9 bases that match TRBD1. V shed 6 bases and J 9 bases; nucleotides not matched to a gene: 15. The germline V gene has CDR1 SGHVS and CDR2 FQNEAQ. The CDR3 consists of 16 residues. The complete variable domain, with remaining parts taken from reference TRBV7-8 and TRBJ2-1, reads GAGVSQSPRYKVAKRGQDVALRCDPISGHVSLFWYQQALGQGPEFLTYFQNEAQLDKSGLPSDRFFAERPEGSVSTLKIQRTQQEDSAVYLCASRLGPGQGSAEQFFGPGTRLTVL.

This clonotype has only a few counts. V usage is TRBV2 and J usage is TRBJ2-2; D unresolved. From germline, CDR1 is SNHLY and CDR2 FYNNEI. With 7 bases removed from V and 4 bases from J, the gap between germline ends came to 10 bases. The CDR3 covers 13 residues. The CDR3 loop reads CASNRQTTGELFF. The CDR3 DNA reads TGTGCCAGCAATCGGCAGACCACCGGGGAGCTGTTTTTT.

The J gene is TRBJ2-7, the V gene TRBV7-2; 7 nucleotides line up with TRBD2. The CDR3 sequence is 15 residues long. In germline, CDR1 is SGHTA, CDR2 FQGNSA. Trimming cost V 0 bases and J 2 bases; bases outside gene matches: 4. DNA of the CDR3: TGTGCCAGCAGCTTAGCCCCAGCGGGGACCTACGAGCAGTACTTC. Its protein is CASSLAPAGTYEQYF.

The CDR3 here is CASRATRSSYEQYF. CDR3 nucleotides: TGTGCCAGTAGAGCCACTAGGAGCTCCTACGAGCAGTACTTC. The chain combines TRBV19 with TRBJ2-7, with D possibly TRBD2 on 5 matching bases. The germline V and J ends were trimmed by 6 bases and 0 bases, with 12 bases remaining between them. The CDR3 spans 14 residues. Germline assignment: CDR1 LNHDA and CDR2 SQIVND (reference sequence).

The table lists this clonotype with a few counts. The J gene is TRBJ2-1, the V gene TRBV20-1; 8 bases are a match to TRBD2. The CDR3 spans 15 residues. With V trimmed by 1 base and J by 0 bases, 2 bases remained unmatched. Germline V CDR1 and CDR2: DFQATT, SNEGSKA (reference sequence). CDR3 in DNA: TGCAGTGCTAGAGGACTAGCGAGCTCCTACAATGAGCAGTTCTTC. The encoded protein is CSARGLASSYNEQFF.

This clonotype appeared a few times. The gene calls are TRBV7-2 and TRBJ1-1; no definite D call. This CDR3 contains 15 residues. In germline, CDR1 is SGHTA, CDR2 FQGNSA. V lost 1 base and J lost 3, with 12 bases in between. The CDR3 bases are TGTGCCAGCAGCTTAGATAGAGGCTGGGACACTGAAGCTTTCTTT. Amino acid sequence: CASSLDRGWDTEAFF.